This T cell receptor (beta chain) was recorded in a study of blood T cells in healthy people across ages. Study results and limitations: The study found TCR beta diversity correlated strongly with naive T cell percentage.

The authors extracted at least 5.5 micrograms of total RNA per sample. This clonotype occurred a few times. The antigen remains unidentified. Then a second PCR, running roughly 7 to 11 cycles, was carried out with a sample-barcoded 5' primer and a J-beta primer mix. A single record per CDR3 protein comes from TCRdb applying MiXCR to the 5' RACE reads. The data show hundreds of thousands of distinct CDR3 sequences, about 25% seen once. Separately, the same data were catalogued under a study of T cells of mothers and their children. According to that study: Second-round PCR products received sample barcodes and 2-4 random nucleotides from the M1S primer.

Sequenced: blood. The clonotype originates from a boy younger than 10 in good health.

CDR3 protein: CSAQLTGTVEKLFF. The CDR3 coding sequence is TGCAGCGCCCAATTGACAGGGACCGTCGAAAAACTGTTTTTT. The rearrangement joins TRBV29-1 to TRBJ1-4; 7 nucleotides line up with TRBD1. J lost 8 bases, V lost 7 bases, and 13 bases had no gene match. Germline values: CDR1 SQVTM, CDR2 ANQGSEA. The CDR3 consists of 14 residues.